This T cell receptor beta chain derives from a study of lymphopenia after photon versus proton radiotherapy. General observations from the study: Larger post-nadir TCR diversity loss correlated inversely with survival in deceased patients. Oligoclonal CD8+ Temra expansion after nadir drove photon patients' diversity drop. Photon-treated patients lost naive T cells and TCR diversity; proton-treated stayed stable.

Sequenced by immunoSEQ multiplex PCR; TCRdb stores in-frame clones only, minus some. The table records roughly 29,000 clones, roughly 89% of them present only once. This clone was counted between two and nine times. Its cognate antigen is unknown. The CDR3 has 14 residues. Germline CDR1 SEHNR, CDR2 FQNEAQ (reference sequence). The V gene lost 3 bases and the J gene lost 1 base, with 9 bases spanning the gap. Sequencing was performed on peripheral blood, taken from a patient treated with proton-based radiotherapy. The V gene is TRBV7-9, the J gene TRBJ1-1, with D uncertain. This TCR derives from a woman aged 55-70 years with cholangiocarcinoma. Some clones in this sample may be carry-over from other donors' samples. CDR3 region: CASSLSQANTEAFF. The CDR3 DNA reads TGTGCCAGCAGCTTGTCCCAGGCGAACACTGAAGCTTTCTTT.